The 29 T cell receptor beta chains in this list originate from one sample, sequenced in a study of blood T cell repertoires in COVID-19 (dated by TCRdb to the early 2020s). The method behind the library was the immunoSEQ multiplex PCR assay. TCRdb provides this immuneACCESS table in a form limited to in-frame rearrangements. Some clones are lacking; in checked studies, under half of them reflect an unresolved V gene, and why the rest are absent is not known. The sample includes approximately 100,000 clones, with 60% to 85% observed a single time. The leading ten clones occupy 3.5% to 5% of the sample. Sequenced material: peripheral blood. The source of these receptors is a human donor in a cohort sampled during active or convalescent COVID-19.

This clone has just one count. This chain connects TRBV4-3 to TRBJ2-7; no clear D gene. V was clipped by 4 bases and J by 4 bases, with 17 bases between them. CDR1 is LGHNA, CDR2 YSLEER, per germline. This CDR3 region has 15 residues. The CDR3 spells CASSRFPRKDYEQYF. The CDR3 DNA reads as TGCGCCAGCAGCCGTTTTCCGCGGAAAGATTACGAGCAGTACTTC.

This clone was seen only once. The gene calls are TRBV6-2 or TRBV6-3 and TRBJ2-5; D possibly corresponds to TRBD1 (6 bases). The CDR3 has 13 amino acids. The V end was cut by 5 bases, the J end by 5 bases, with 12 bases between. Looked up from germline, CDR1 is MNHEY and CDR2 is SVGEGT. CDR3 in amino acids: CASSNWGRETQYF. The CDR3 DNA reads TGTGCCAGCAGTAACTGGGGGCGGGAGACCCAGTACTTC.

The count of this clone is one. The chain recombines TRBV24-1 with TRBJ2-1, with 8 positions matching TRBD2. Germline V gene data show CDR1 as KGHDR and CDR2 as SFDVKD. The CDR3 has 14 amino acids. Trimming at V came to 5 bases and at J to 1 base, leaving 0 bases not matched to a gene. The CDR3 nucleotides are TGTGCCACCAGTGCGGGGGGGTCCTACAATGAGCAGTTCTTC. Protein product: CATSAGGSYNEQFF.

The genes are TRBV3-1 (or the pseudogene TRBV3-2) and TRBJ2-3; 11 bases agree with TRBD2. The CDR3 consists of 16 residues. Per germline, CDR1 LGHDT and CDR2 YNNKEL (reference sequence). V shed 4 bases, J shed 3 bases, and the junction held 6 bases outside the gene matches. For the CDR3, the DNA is TGTGCCAGCAGCCCTTTACTAGCGGGAGAGACAGATACGCAGTATTTT. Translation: CASSPLLAGETDTQYF.

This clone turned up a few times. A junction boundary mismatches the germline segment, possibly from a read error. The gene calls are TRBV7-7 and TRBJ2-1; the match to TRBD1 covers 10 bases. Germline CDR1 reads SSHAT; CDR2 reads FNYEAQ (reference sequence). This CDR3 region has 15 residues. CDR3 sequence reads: CASSPDGGQGNEQFF. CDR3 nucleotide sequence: TGTGCTAGCAGCCCCGACGGGGGACAGGGGAATGAGCAGTTCTTC.

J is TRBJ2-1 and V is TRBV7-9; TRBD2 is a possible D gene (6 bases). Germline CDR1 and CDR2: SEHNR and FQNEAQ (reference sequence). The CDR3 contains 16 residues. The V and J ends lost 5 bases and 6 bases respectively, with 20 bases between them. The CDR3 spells CASSQSGTRTANEQFF. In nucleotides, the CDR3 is TGTGCCAGCAGCCAGTCCGGGACTCGGACCGCCAATGAGCAGTTCTTC.

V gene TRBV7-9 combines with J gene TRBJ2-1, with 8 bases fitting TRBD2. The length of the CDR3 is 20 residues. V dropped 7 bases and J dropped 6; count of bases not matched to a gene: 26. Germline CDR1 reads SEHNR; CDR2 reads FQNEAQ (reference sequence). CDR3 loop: CASTASGDLGFGGRINEQFF. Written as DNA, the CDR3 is TGTGCCAGCACCGCCAGCGGGGATCTCGGCTTTGGCGGGAGGATCAATGAGCAGTTCTTC.

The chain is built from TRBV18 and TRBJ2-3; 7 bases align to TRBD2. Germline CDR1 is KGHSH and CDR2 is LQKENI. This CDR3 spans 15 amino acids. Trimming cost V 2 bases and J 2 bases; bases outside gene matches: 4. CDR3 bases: TGTGCCAGCTCACCAGAGCGGGGAGTCACAGATACGCAGTATTTT. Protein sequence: CASSPERGVTDTQYF. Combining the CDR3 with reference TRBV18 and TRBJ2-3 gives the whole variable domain NAGVMQNPRHLVRRRGQEARLRCSPMKGHSHVYWYRQLPEEGLKFMVYLQKENIIDESGMPKERFSAEFPKEGPSILRIQQVVRGDSAAYFCASSPERGVTDTQYFGPGTRLTVL.

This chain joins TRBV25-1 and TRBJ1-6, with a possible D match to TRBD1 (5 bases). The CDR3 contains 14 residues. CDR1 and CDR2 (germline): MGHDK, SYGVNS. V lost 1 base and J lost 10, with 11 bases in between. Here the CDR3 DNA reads TGTGCCAGCAGTGAATGGGGGGAACACTCACCCCTCCACTTT. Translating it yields CASSEWGEHSPLHF.

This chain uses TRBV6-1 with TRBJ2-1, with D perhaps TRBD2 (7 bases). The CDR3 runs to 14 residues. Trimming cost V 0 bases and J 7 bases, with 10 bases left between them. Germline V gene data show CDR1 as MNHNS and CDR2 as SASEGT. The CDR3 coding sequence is TGTGCCAGCAGTGAAGCGGGAGGGGGGAATGAGCAGTTCTTC. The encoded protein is CASSEAGGGNEQFF.

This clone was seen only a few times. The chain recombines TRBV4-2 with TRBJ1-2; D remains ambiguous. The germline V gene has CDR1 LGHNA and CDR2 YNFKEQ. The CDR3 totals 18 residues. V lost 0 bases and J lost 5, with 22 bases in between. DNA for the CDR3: TGTGCCAGCAGCCAAGAGGTATTGGGAGAGGGCCATGTGTATGGCTACACCTTC. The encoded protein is CASSQEVLGEGHVYGYTF.

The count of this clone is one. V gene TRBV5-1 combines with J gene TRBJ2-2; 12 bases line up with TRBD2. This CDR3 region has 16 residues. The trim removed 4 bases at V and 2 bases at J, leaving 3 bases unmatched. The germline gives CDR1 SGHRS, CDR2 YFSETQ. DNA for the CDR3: TGCGCCAGCAGCCGGACTAGCGGGGCAAACACCGGGGAGCTGTTTTTT. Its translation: CASSRTSGANTGELFF. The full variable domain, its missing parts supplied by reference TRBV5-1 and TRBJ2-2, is KAGVTQTPRYLIKTRGQQVTLSCSPISGHRSVSWYQQTPGQGLQFLFEYFSETQRNKGNFPGRFSGRQFSNSRSEMNVSTLELGDSALYLCASSRTSGANTGELFFGEGSRLTVL.

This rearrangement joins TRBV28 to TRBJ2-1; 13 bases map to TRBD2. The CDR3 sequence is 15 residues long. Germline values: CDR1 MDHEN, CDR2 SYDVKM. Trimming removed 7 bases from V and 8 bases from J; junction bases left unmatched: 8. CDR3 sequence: CASTSWTSGSYEQFF. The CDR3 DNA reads TGTGCCAGCACCTCTTGGACTAGCGGGAGCTATGAGCAGTTCTTC. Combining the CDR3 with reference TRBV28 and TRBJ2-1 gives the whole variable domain DVKVTQSSRYLVKRTGEKVFLECVQDMDHENMFWYRQDPGLGLRLIYFSYDVKMKEKGDIPEGYSVSREKKERFSLILESASTNQTSMYLCASTSWTSGSYEQFFGPGTRLTVL.

The DNA of the CDR3 is TGCGCCAGCACTCTAGGGGGGGGGCGCGACACCGGGGAGCTGTTTTTT. It is translated as CASTLGGGRDTGELFF. The rearrangement links TRBV10-2 to TRBJ2-2, with a weak D call TRBD2 (7 bases). The CDR3 runs 16 residues. The ends were cut back, 7 bases at V and 3 bases at J, with 18 bases in the middle. The germline CDR1 and CDR2 sequences are WSHSY and SAAADI.

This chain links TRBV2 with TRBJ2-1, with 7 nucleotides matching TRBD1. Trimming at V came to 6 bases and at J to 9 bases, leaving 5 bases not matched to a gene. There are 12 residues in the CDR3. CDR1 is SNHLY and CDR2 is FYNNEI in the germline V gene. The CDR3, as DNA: TGTGCCAGCAGGACAGGGTATAGTGAGCAGTTCTTC. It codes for CASRTGYSEQFF. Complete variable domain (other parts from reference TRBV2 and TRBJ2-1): EPEVTQTPSHQVTQMGQEVILRCVPISNHLYFYWYRQILGQKVEFLVSFYNNEISEKSEIFDDQFSVERPDGSNFTLKIRSTKLEDSAMYFCASRTGYSEQFFGPGTRLTVL.

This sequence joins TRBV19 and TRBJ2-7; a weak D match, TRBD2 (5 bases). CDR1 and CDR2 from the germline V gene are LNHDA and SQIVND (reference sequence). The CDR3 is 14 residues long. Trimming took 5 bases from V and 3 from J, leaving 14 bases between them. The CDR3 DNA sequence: TGTGCCAGTAGTCTGGGAGCAGGTCGCTACGAGCAGTACTTC. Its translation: CASSLGAGRYEQYF.

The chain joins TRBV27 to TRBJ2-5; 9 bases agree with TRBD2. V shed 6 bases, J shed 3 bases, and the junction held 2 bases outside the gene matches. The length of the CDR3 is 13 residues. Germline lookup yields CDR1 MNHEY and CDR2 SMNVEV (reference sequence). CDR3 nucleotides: TGTGCCAGCAGGGGGACTAGCAAAGAGACCCAGTACTTC. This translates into CASRGTSKETQYF.

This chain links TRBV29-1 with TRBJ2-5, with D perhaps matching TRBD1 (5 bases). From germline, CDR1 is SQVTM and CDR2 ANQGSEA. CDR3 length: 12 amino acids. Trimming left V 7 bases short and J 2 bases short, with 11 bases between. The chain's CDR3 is CSARASQETQYF. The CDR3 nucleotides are TGCAGCGCCAGGGCATCTCAAGAGACCCAGTACTTC. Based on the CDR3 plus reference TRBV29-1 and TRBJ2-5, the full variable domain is SAVISQKPSRDICQRGTSLTIQCQVDSQVTMMFWYRQQPGQSLTLIATANQGSEATYESGFVIDKFPISRPNLTFSTLTVSNMSPEDSSIYLCSARASQETQYFGPGTRLLVL.

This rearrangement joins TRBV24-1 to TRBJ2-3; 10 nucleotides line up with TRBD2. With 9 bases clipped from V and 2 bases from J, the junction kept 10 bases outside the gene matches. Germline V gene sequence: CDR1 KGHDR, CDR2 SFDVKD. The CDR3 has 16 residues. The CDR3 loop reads CATGGGTSEITDTQYF. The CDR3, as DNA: TGTGCCACCGGTGGTGGGACTAGCGAGATCACAGATACGCAGTATTTT.

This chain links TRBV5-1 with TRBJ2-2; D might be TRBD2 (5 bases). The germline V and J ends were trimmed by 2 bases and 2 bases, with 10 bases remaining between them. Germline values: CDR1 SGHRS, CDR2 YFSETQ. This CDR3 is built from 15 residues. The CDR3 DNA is TGCGCCAGCAGCTTTATGAGCGGCAACACCGGGGAGCTGTTTTTT. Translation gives CASSFMSGNTGELFF.

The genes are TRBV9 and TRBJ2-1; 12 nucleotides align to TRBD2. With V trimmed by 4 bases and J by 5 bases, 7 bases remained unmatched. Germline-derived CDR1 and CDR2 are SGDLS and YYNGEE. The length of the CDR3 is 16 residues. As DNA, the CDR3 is TGTGCCAGCAGCTTTTCGACTAGCGGGGGAAACAATGAGCAGTTCTTC. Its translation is CASSFSTSGGNNEQFF.

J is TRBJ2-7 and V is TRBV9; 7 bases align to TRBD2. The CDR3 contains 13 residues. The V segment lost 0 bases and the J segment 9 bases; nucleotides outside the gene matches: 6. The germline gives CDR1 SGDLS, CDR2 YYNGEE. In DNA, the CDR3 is TGTGCCAGCAGCGTAGGAATCAGGGAGGGGCAGTACTTC. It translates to CASSVGIREGQYF.

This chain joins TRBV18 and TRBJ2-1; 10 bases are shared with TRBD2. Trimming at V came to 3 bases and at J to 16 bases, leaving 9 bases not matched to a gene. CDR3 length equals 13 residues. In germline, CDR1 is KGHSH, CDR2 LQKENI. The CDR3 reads CASSPASGSVHFF. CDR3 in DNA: TGTGCCAGCTCACCGGCTAGCGGGAGCGTTCACTTCTTC.

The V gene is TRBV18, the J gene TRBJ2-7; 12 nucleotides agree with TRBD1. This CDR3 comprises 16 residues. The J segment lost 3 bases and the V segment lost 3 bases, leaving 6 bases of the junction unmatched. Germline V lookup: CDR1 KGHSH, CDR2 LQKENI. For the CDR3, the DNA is TGTGCCAGCTCACCGGGGACAGGGGGCCAAGGCTACGAGCAGTACTTC. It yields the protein CASSPGTGGQGYEQYF.

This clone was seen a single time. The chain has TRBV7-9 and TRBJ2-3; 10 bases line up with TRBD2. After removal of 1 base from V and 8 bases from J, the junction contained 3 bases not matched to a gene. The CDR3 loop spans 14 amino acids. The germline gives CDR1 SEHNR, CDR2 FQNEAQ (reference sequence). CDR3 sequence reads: CASSLGLAGVTQYF. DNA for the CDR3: TGTGCCAGCAGCTTAGGGCTAGCGGGGGTTACGCAGTATTTT.

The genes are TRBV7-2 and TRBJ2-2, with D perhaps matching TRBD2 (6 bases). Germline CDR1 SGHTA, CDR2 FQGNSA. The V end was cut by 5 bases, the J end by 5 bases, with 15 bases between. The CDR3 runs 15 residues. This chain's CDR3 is CASSTSPGATGELFF. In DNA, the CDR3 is TGTGCCAGCAGCACTTCCCCGGGAGCTACCGGGGAGCTGTTTTTT.

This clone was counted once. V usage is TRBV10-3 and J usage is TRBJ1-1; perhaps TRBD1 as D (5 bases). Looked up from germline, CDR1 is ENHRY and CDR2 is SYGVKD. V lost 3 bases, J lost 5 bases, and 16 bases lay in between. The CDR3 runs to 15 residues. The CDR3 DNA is TGTGCCATCAGTGAACCGCAGGGCGGGAGGACTGAAGCTTTCTTT. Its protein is CAISEPQGGRTEAFF.

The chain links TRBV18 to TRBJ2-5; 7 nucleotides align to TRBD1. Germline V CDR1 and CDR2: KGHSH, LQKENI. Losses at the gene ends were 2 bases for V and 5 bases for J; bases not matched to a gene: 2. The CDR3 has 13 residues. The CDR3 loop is CASSPNRGETQYF. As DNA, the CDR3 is TGTGCCAGCTCACCAAACAGGGGTGAGACCCAGTACTTC.

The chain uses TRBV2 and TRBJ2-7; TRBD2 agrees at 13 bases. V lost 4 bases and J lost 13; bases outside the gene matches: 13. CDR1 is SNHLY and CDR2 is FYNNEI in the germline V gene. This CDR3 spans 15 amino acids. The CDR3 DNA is TGTGCCAGCAGTGGCTGGGGACTAGCGGGGCGGGTCAACTACTTC. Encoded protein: CASSGWGLAGRVNYF.